Sequencing of this T cell receptor (beta chain) was carried out in a study of shared clonotypes between healthy human individuals. General study results and limits: Represented genetic and exposure-history diversity was restricted by having few donors.

Details on this clone: Its antigen is undetermined.

The table came from immunoSEQ multiplex PCR; TCRdb's copy has only in-frame clones and leaves some out. The data hold roughly 1,600,000 clones, with around 98.5% observed a single time. Each donor was a Caucasian adult residing in Nashville, Tennessee. The CDR3 runs 15 residues. V lost 6 bases, J lost 4 bases, and 8 bases stayed unmatched. Germline V gives CDR1 KGHSH, CDR2 LQKENI. The chain employs TRBV18 and TRBJ2-7, with 11 bases identical to TRBD2. The source of this sequence is a man aged 25-45 years in good health. Sample: naive CD4+ T cells sorted from blood. Noted subset: CD45RA+ positively selected. CDR3 amino acids: CASSSTGTSGYEQYF. Here the CDR3 DNA reads TGTGCCAGCTCGAGCACCGGGACTAGCGGATACGAGCAGTACTTC.